The 20 T cell receptor beta chains presented below share a single source sample, sequenced in a study of blood T cell repertoires in COVID-19. The data were produced by immunoSEQ multiplex PCR, yet TCRdb's version contains in-frame clones alone and is incomplete. Of over 250,000 clones in the sample, around 87% are singletons; the top ten hold 5.3%. Sequenced sample: PBMCs or T cells enriched from blood (not recorded which). The receptors come from a woman younger than 45 who had recovered from COVID-19.

V usage is TRBV5-4 and J usage is TRBJ2-1; 8 bases agree with TRBD2. This CDR3 comprises 17 residues. With 4 bases clipped from V and 2 bases from J, the junction kept 11 bases outside the gene matches. CDR1 is SGHNT and CDR2 is YYREEE in the germline V gene (reference sequence). Here the CDR3 reads CASSPLVAGRAYNEQFF. CDR3 nucleotides: TGTGCCAGCAGCCCTCTGGTAGCGGGGAGAGCCTACAATGAGCAGTTCTTC.

V gene TRBV11-2 combines with J gene TRBJ1-2, with 7 bases matching TRBD1. V lost 4 bases and J lost 5; bases outside the gene matches: 1. The CDR3 loop spans 12 amino acids. CDR1 and CDR2 (germline): SGHAT, FQNNGV. The CDR3 DNA follows: TGTGCCAGCAGCTCACAGGGGTATGGCTACACCTTC. Its translation is CASSSQGYGYTF.

The J gene is TRBJ2-7, the V gene TRBV18, with D unclear. Germline CDR1 KGHSH, CDR2 LQKENI. The CDR3 sequence is 12 residues long. The V end lost 4 bases, the J end lost 1 base, and 5 bases lay between the germline ends. The CDR3 DNA sequence: TGTGCCAGCTCACGCGAGTCCTACGAGCAGTACTTC. Translation gives CASSRESYEQYF.

The chain is built from TRBV3-1 (or the pseudogene TRBV3-2) and TRBJ2-3; the match to TRBD2 covers 10 bases. V lost 6 bases and J lost 2; bases outside the gene matches: 5. From germline, CDR1 is LGHDT and CDR2 YNNKEL (reference sequence). There are 15 residues in the CDR3. DNA for the CDR3: TGTGCCAGCAGAGATAGCGGGGGGTACACAGATACGCAGTATTTT. Protein: CASRDSGGYTDTQYF.

This clone has just a few counts. The gene calls are TRBV19 and TRBJ1-1; no clear D. Germline CDR1 is LNHDA and CDR2 is SQIVND (reference sequence). The CDR3 spans 14 residues. V was clipped by 5 bases and J by 4 bases, with 14 bases between them. The CDR3 nucleotides are TGTGCCAGTAGTCTGCGGGCCTTGGGCACTGAAGCTTTCTTT. This translates into CASSLRALGTEAFF. Combining the CDR3 with reference TRBV19 and TRBJ1-1 gives the whole variable domain DGGITQSPKYLFRKEGQNVTLSCEQNLNHDAMYWYRQDPGQGLRLIYYSQIVNDFQKGDIAEGYSVSREKKESFPLTVTSAQKNPTAFYLCASSLRALGTEAFFGQGTRLTVV.

The CDR3 DNA reads TGCGCCAGCAGCCAAGATTTCGCAGGACTAAGCAATCAGCCCCAGCATTTT. As protein: CASSQDFAGLSNQPQHF. The chain has TRBV4-1 and TRBJ1-5; no clear D gene. In germline, CDR1 is MGHRA, CDR2 YSYEKL. The CDR3 has 17 amino acids. With 0 bases removed from V and 1 base from J, the gap between germline ends came to 13 bases.

This sequence joins TRBV4-2 and TRBJ2-1, with D maybe TRBD2 (6 bases). CDR1 LGHNA and CDR2 YNFKEQ come from the germline V gene. Trimming removed 7 bases from V and 5 bases from J, with 18 bases in between. The length of the CDR3 is 15 residues. The CDR3, as DNA: TGTGCCAGCACCCCCGGAGGGGCCGGTCACAATGAGCAGTTCTTC. This sequence encodes CASTPGGAGHNEQFF.

The chain employs TRBV4-1 and TRBJ1-1, with unresolved D. V lost 1 base to trimming and J lost 8 bases, with 11 bases between them. Germline V gene sequence: CDR1 MGHRA, CDR2 YSYEKL. This CDR3 has 13 amino acids. The CDR3 nucleotides read TGCGCCAGCAGCCAAGTCCTAATACAGGAAGCTTTCTTT. This encodes CASSQVLIQEAFF.

A single count supports this clone. The genes are TRBV4-2 and TRBJ2-7; 9 bases map to TRBD2. The CDR3 spans 18 residues. V shed 3 bases and J 1 base; nucleotides not matched to a gene: 13. Germline CDR1 reads LGHNA; CDR2 reads YNFKEQ. In nucleotides, the CDR3 is TGTGCCAGCAGCCAGGGACCCATAGCGGGGGATATATCCTACGAGCAGTACTTC. Protein sequence: CASSQGPIAGDISYEQYF.

This rearrangement joins TRBV29-1 to TRBJ1-6; 9 bases match TRBD1. The CDR3 is 13 residues long. V lost 4 bases and J lost 9; bases outside the gene matches: 4. The germline V gene encodes CDR1 SQVTM and CDR2 ANQGSEA. DNA of the CDR3: TGCAGCGTTGGGGACAGGGAGCGTTCACCCCTCCACTTT. It encodes CSVGDRERSPLHF.

The chain uses TRBV28 and TRBJ2-3, with 10 nucleotides matching TRBD2. The J segment lost 4 bases and the V segment lost 3 bases, leaving 16 bases of the junction unmatched. The CDR3 has 19 amino acids. Looked up from germline, CDR1 is MDHEN and CDR2 is SYDVKM. CDR3 in amino acids: CASSFSLAGETHGADTQYF. The CDR3 DNA sequence: TGTGCCAGCAGTTTTTCTCTAGCGGGGGAAACGCACGGCGCAGATACGCAGTATTTT. Using reference TRBV28 and TRBJ2-3 for the parts outside the CDR3, the full variable domain is DVKVTQSSRYLVKRTGEKVFLECVQDMDHENMFWYRQDPGLGLRLIYFSYDVKMKEKGDIPEGYSVSREKKERFSLILESASTNQTSMYLCASSFSLAGETHGADTQYFGPGTRLTVL.

The chain links TRBV2 to TRBJ2-1; the match to TRBD2 covers 16 bases. The junction had 11 bases not matched to a gene; V was cut back by 6 bases and J by 9 bases. Germline lookup yields CDR1 SNHLY and CDR2 FYNNEI. This CDR3 spans 17 amino acids. The CDR3 bases are TGTGCCAGCAGAACTGGGACTAGCGGGGGGGCTACGGGTGAGCAGTTCTTC. This gives the protein CASRTGTSGGATGEQFF.

The chain uses TRBV5-5 and TRBJ2-1, with D perhaps TRBD1 (6 bases). Trimming stripped 4 bases from V and 0 bases from J, with 20 bases between. This CDR3 is built from 18 residues. Per the germline V gene, CDR1 is SGHKS and CDR2 is YYEKEE (reference sequence). CDR3 region: CASSKEWGRQSSYNEQFF. In DNA, the CDR3 is TGTGCCAGCAGCAAAGAATGGGGGCGGCAGAGCTCCTACAATGAGCAGTTCTTC. The whole variable domain, remainder taken from reference TRBV5-5 and TRBJ2-1, is DAGVTQSPTHLIKTRGQQVTLRCSPISGHKSVSWYQQVLGQGPQFIFQYYEKEERGRGNFPDRFSARQFPNYSSELNVNALLLGDSALYLCASSKEWGRQSSYNEQFFGPGTRLTVL.

This clone was detected a few times. The genes are TRBV15 and TRBJ1-3; possible D gene TRBD1, 5 bases. V lost 3 bases to trimming and J lost 1 base, with 10 bases between them. This CDR3 is 15 amino acids long. Germline loops: CDR1 LNHNV, CDR2 YYDKDF (reference sequence). In DNA, the CDR3 is TGTGCCACCAGCAGCAGGGTTTTTTCTGGAAACACCATATATTTT. Amino acid sequence: CATSSRVFSGNTIYF.

This rearrangement joins TRBV7-9 to TRBJ1-6, with a possible D match to TRBD1 (5 bases). From germline, CDR1 is SEHNR and CDR2 FQNEAQ (reference sequence). The V gene lost 7 bases and the J gene lost 5 bases, with 18 bases spanning the gap. There are 16 residues in the CDR3. CDR3 nucleotides: TGTGCCAGCAATCCAGTCGGGCAGGGCCATAATTCACCCCTCCACTTT. Residues: CASNPVGQGHNSPLHF. The complete variable domain, with remaining parts taken from reference TRBV7-9 and TRBJ1-6, reads DTGVSQNPRHKITKRGQNVTFRCDPISEHNRLYWYRQTLGQGPEFLTYFQNEAQLEKSRLLSDRFSAERPKGSFSTLEIQRTEQGDSAMYLCASNPVGQGHNSPLHFGNGTRLTVT.

This clone was detected once. This chain joins TRBV7-2 and TRBJ2-2; D gene uncertain. This CDR3 contains 13 residues. Germline V gives CDR1 SGHTA, CDR2 FQGNSA. With 7 bases removed from V and 6 bases from J, the gap between germline ends came to 12 bases. In DNA, the CDR3 is TGTGCCAGCAACCGTAATCGGGCCGGGGAGCTGTTTTTT. Translating it yields CASNRNRAGELFF. Using reference TRBV7-2 and TRBJ2-2 for the parts outside the CDR3, the full variable domain is GAGVSQSPSNKVTEKGKDVELRCDPISGHTALYWYRQSLGQGLEFLIYFQGNSAPDKSGLPSDRFSAERTGGSVSTLTIQRTQQEDSAVYLCASNRNRAGELFFGEGSRLTVL.

V and J are TRBV28 and TRBJ1-1; 8 nucleotides line up with TRBD1. Germline V CDR1 and CDR2: MDHEN, SYDVKM. The V and J ends lost 7 bases and 7 bases, in that order; junction bases with no gene match: 11. There are 14 residues in the CDR3. The CDR3 sequence: CASKVQGVRLEAFF. DNA of the CDR3: TGTGCCAGCAAAGTACAGGGGGTGAGACTTGAAGCTTTCTTT.

The CDR3 loop is CASSASGGRTGELFF. For the CDR3, the DNA is TGTGCCAGCAGCGCCAGCGGGGGTCGTACCGGGGAGCTGTTTTTT. The chain employs TRBV11-3 and TRBJ2-2; 8 bases align to TRBD2. This CDR3 contains 15 residues. J lost 5 bases, V lost 5 bases, and 7 bases had no gene match. Germline CDR1 reads SGHNT; CDR2 reads YENEEA.

The chain joins TRBV7-8 to TRBJ2-5, with 10 bases fitting TRBD2. Germline CDR1 is SGHVS and CDR2 is FQNEAQ. The CDR3 spans 15 residues. Germline trimming cut 5 bases from V and 7 bases from J; bases unmatched to any gene: 10. The CDR3 loop is CASSTRLAGRGTQYF. The CDR3 DNA sequence: TGTGCCAGCAGCACCCGACTAGCGGGCCGCGGGACCCAGTACTTC.

The genes are TRBV11-2 and TRBJ2-7; TRBD2 matches 13 bases. Trimming took 4 bases from V and 0 from J; bases not matched to a gene: 9. In germline, CDR1 is SGHAT, CDR2 FQNNGV. The length of the CDR3 is 18 residues. CDR3 bases: TGTGCCAGCAGCTCCTGGACTAGCGGGGGATCAAGCTCCTACGAGCAGTACTTC. It is translated as CASSSWTSGGSSSYEQYF.